These T cell receptor beta chains were read from a single sample in a study of T cell changes during pregnancy in multiple sclerosis. TCRdb keeps only in-frame clones here, not all; method: immunoSEQ multiplex PCR. This sample has approximately 100,000 clones; approximately 94% occur once, and the top ten carry about 2%. Sequenced here: peripheral blood, sampled in the third trimester of pregnancy. These receptors all stem from a female donor with multiple sclerosis, enrolled in a pregnancy study. CDR3s leave out the opening cysteine and the closing phenylalanine or tryptophan. The D gene is left open where the match is weak. Size values are once, few and many counts, or a class for expanded clones, and some rows have none.

clone_size,v_call,d_call,j_call,cdr3_aa
NA,TRBV18,TRBD2,TRBJ2-7,ASSRLGLADAYEQY
NA,TRBV19,TRBD1,TRBJ1-1,ASSIGGTGSEAF
NA,TRBV5-1,TRBD1,TRBJ2-7,ASSQKEWAYPGQGYEQY
NA,TRBV28,NA,TRBJ1-1,ASSFQGANTEAF
NA,TRBV19,TRBD2,TRBJ2-1,ASSIGTRSLDEQF
NA,TRBV29-1,NA,TRBJ1-3,SVSLDTIY
NA,TRBV7-9,NA,TRBJ2-7,ASSCACEQGSYEQY
NA,TRBV6-1,TRBD1,TRBJ2-2,ASSRQGHGELF
NA,TRBV29-1,TRBD1,TRBJ1-1,SVEGSTGGRTEAF
NA,TRBV6-1,NA,TRBJ2-2,ASSRTMKNGELF
NA,TRBV7-3,NA,TRBJ1-1,ASSLRQNTEAF
NA,TRBV5-6,NA,TRBJ2-4,ASSDRGRTAKNIQY
NA,TRBV2,NA,TRBJ1-5,ASRAQGRPQH
NA,TRBV13,TRBD1,TRBJ2-3,ASSPQGQGQQY
once,TRBV7-9,TRBD2,TRBJ2-1,ASSLVLAGLDNEQF
NA,TRBV9,TRBD1,TRBJ2-3,ASSRSRDRYTDTQY
NA,TRBV2,NA,TRBJ2-7,ASTGLMAYEQY
once,TRBV2,NA,TRBJ2-2,ASSVLGDTGELF
NA,TRBV28,TRBD1,TRBJ2-3,ASSPGQGRKTVTDTQY
NA,TRBV2,TRBD2,TRBJ2-3,ASRPRGGRADTQY
NA,TRBV28,NA,TRBJ2-1,ASSPIGEVSNEQF
NA,TRBV28,NA,TRBJ1-5,ASDSSPSNQPQH
NA,TRBV19,TRBD1,TRBJ1-2,ASSILAGGVKFHGYT
once,TRBV2,NA,TRBJ2-7,ASTTSASGYEQY
NA,TRBV28,TRBD2,TRBJ2-5,ASSFAGGGEETQY
NA,TRBV28,TRBD2,TRBJ2-7,ASSPTSVLSYEQY
NA,TRBV5-6,TRBD1,TRBJ2-5,ASSFGRGIETQY
NA,TRBV5-1,NA,TRBJ2-3,ASSLIQEADTQY
NA,TRBV7-8,TRBD2,TRBJ2-7,ASSPGGGQTYEQY